The clone carrying this T cell receptor (beta chain) has just a few counts. This entry belongs to a study of early T cells in non-severe SARS-CoV-2 infection. Unique molecular identifiers (one per individual cDNA molecule) were attached. TCRdb recomputed calls from the 5' RACE reads with MiXCR, one row per CDR3 protein. The sample carries 85,000 to 95,000 distinct CDR3 sequences, roughly 15% recorded once. This CDR3 comprises 13 residues. V lost 6 bases and J lost 7; bases outside the gene matches: 5. This clonotype was obtained from an adult who was a healthcare worker with PCR-confirmed SARS-CoV-2 infection or an uninfected control (not recorded which). The specimen was whole blood, collected at baseline. V is TRBV12-3 or TRBV12-4 and J is TRBJ1-5; TRBD1 agrees at 8 bases. The CDR3 region has the DNA TGTGCCAGCAGGACAGGGGTGCGGCAGCCCCAGCATTTT. It is translated as CASRTGVRQPQHF.